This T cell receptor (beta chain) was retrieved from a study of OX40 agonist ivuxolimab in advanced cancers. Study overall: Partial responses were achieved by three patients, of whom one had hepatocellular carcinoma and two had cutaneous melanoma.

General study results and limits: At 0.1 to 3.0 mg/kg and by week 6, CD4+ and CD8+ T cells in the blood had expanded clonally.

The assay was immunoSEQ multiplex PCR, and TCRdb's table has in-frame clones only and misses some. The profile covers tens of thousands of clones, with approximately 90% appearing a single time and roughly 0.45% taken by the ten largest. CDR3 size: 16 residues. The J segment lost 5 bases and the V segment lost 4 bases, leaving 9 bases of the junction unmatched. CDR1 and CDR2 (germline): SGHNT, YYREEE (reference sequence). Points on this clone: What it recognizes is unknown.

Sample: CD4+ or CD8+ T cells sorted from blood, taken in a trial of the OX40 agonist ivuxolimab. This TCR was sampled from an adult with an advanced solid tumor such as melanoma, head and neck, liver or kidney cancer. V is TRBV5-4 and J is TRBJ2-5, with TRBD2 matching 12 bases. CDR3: CASSTRLAGAEETQYF. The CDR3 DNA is TGTGCCAGCAGCACCCGACTAGCGGGAGCAGAGGAGACCCAGTACTTC.